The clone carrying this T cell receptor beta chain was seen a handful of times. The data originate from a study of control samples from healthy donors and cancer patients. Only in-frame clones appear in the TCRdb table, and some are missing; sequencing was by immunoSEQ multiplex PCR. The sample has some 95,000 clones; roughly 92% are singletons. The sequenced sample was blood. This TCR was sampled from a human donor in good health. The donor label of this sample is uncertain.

In DNA, the CDR3 is TGTGCCAGCAGCCAAGAACTAGCGGGGTATAATGAGCAGTTCTTC. It codes for CASSQELAGYNEQFF. The chain carries TRBV4-2 and TRBJ2-1; 10 bases map to TRBD2. J was trimmed by 7 bases and V by 0 bases; bases with no gene match: 3. The CDR3 contains 15 residues. Germline CDR1 LGHNA, CDR2 YNFKEQ.